The 31 T cell receptor beta chains listed next were all sequenced from one sample in a study of shared clonotypes between healthy human individuals (dated by TCRdb to the early 2020s). The method behind the library was the immunoSEQ multiplex PCR assay. In TCRdb, the immuneACCESS table is reduced to in-frame sequences with V and J assigned. These tables do not hold every clone; where another copy was compared, an unresolved V gene accounts for under half, and the others remain unexplained. Here the sample has more than 2 million clones; roughly 94% occur a single time. Clones ranked in the top ten supply under 0.15% of the sample. The sequencing sample was made of naive CD4+ T cells sorted from blood. According to the study, the label for this sample's cell subset or site signals: CD45RA+ positively selected. Receptor source: a man aged 18 to 35 in good health.

The V call is TRBV7-3, the J call TRBJ2-5; 13 bases align to TRBD2. J was trimmed by 5 bases and V by 4 bases; bases with no gene match: 7. This CDR3 has 16 residues. Germline values: CDR1 SGHTA, CDR2 FQGTGA. CDR3 coding DNA: TGTGCCAGCAGCTCCTCGGGACTAGCGGGGATGGAGACCCAGTACTTC. Translation: CASSSSGLAGMETQYF.

This clone was seen only once. This rearrangement joins TRBV7-9 to TRBJ2-1; the D is unclear. The CDR3 runs to 13 residues. The V gene lost 4 bases and the J gene lost 9 bases, with 13 bases spanning the gap. In germline, CDR1 is SEHNR, CDR2 FQNEAQ (reference sequence). CDR3 DNA sequence: TGTGCCAGCAGCTCTGGGGTGGACGTTGAGCAGTTCTTC. Residues: CASSSGVDVEQFF.

The CDR3, as DNA: TGTGCCAGCAGTTTATTTTTGGACACTGAAGCTTTCTTT. Its translation: CASSLFLDTEAFF. The rearrangement joins TRBV27 to TRBJ1-1; D ambiguous. CDR3 length: 13 residues. Trimming shortened V by 1 base and J by 3 bases, and 6 bases separated the two germline ends. Germline V lookup: CDR1 MNHEY, CDR2 SMNVEV (reference sequence).

The chain employs TRBV5-6 and TRBJ1-2; 9 positions agree with TRBD1. This CDR3 spans 14 amino acids. V lost 4 bases, J lost 8 bases, and 9 bases stayed unmatched. Germline V gives CDR1 SGHDT, CDR2 YYEEEE. CDR3 sequence: CASSGSGQGVGYTF. CDR3 bases: TGTGCCAGCAGCGGATCGGGACAGGGCGTCGGCTACACCTTC.

V and J are TRBV7-2 and TRBJ1-1; D gene uncertain. The CDR3 has 13 residues. Germline-derived CDR1 and CDR2 are SGHTA and FQGNSA. V dropped 5 bases and J dropped 1 base, with 8 bases sitting between them. The CDR3 protein is CASSPLGNTEAFF. DNA for the CDR3: TGTGCCAGCAGCCCCCTCGGGAACACTGAAGCTTTCTTT.

The CDR3: CASSLQGRQFF. The DNA for the CDR3 is TGTGCCAGCAGTCTACAGGGCAGGCAGTTCTTC. The gene calls are TRBV2 and TRBJ2-1; possible D gene TRBD1, 6 bases. This CDR3 is 11 amino acids long. CDR1 is SNHLY, CDR2 FYNNEI, per germline. The germline V and J ends were trimmed by 5 bases and 12 bases, with 11 bases remaining between them.

Turning to this clone: The sample contains more than one DNA sequence encoding this CDR3. The chain couples TRBV28 to TRBJ2-7; TRBD1 is a possible D gene (6 bases). The CDR3 consists of 12 residues. The V end lost 3 bases, the J end lost 5 bases, and 8 bases lay between the germline ends. CDR1 and CDR2 (germline): MDHEN, SYDVKM. The CDR3 nucleotides are TGTGCCAGCAGTTTCAGGGGAAACGAGCAGTACTTC. Protein product: CASSFRGNEQYF.

V gene TRBV4-3 combines with J gene TRBJ2-7; 10 nucleotides agree with TRBD2. V dropped 1 base and J dropped 6; count of bases not matched to a gene: 6. Germline V gives CDR1 LGHNA, CDR2 YSLEER. This CDR3 has 15 amino acids. Here the CDR3 DNA reads TGCGCCAGCAGCCAAGTAGCGGGAGGTATCGGCGAGCAGTACTTC. Its translation: CASSQVAGGIGEQYF.

V usage is TRBV6-6 and J usage is TRBJ1-1; D may be TRBD1 (5 bases). Germline CDR1 MNHNY, CDR2 SVGAGI (reference sequence). The CDR3 is 12 amino acids. The ends were cut back, 5 bases at V and 6 bases at J, with 10 bases in the middle. The chain's CDR3 is CASSRGGAEAFF. For the CDR3, the DNA is TGTGCCAGCAGTAGGGGAGGTGCTGAAGCTTTCTTT.

The CDR3 region has the DNA TGTGCCAGCAGCGCCAAACTGGGCAGGGATAGGGACATTCAGTACTTC. This codes for CASSAKLGRDRDIQYF. The gene calls are TRBV5-4 and TRBJ2-4, with D possibly TRBD1 on 5 matching bases. Germline CDR1 and CDR2: SGHNT and YYREEE (reference sequence). The CDR3 consists of 16 residues. Trimming removed 4 bases at V and 8 bases at J, with 22 bases between.

Comment on this clone: Other nucleotide sequences from this sample produce the same CDR3. This chain joins TRBV6-5 and TRBJ1-1; D gene uncertain. Deletions cut 2 bases from V and 1 base from J, with 5 bases between. Germline CDR1 MNHEY, CDR2 SVGAGI. This CDR3 region has 13 residues. CDR3 coding DNA: TGTGCCAGCAGTTACGGTAGGAACACTGAAGCTTTCTTT. Protein product: CASSYGRNTEAFF.

The chain combines TRBV9 with TRBJ2-7; 10 nucleotides agree with TRBD2. J gave up 1 base and V 0 bases, and 10 bases lay outside the gene matches. Germline V CDR1 and CDR2: SGDLS, YYNGEE. The CDR3 sequence is 18 residues long. The CDR3 loop is CASSVGLAGPGESYEQYF. CDR3 DNA sequence: TGTGCCAGCAGCGTAGGACTAGCGGGCCCGGGGGAGTCCTACGAGCAGTACTTC.

The J gene is TRBJ1-6, the V gene TRBV10-3; D remains ambiguous. Germline assignment: CDR1 ENHRY and CDR2 SYGVKD. The CDR3 consists of 13 residues. V lost 6 bases and J 13 bases, leaving 16 bases between the germline ends. The CDR3 DNA follows: TGTGCCATCAGCACAACCACATTGGAGCCCCTCCACTTT. Its translation: CAISTTTLEPLHF.

This sequence joins TRBV7-3 and TRBJ2-7; TRBD1 aligns across 7 bases. CDR3 length: 13 residues. The trim removed 1 base at V and 7 bases at J, leaving 4 bases unmatched. CDR1 and CDR2 (germline): SGHTA, FQGTGA. The CDR3 sequence is CASSLNRGREQYF. The CDR3 nucleotides are TGTGCCAGCAGCTTAAACAGGGGACGTGAGCAGTACTTC.

The chain couples TRBV11-2 to TRBJ2-5; 12 positions match TRBD2. The CDR3 has 17 residues. Trimming took 7 bases from V and 5 from J; bases not matched to a gene: 14. The germline CDR1 and CDR2 sequences are SGHAT and FQNNGV. DNA for the CDR3: TGTGCCAGCACCCCGGGGCGGACTAGCGGGATAGGGGAGACCCAGTACTTC. Translated: CASTPGRTSGIGETQYF.

This clone was detected only once. This sequence joins TRBV2 and TRBJ1-3; D gene ambiguous. Trimming cost V 2 bases and J 0 bases, with 8 bases left between them. Germline V gene sequence: CDR1 SNHLY, CDR2 FYNNEI. This CDR3 has 15 residues. CDR3 sequence reads: CASSESGGSGNTIYF. DNA for the CDR3: TGTGCCAGCAGTGAATCGGGAGGCTCTGGAAACACCATATATTTT.

As to this clone: Other DNA sequences in this specimen translate into the identical CDR3. The rearrangement links TRBV9 to TRBJ1-5; the D gene is possibly TRBD1 (5 bases). V was shortened by 0 bases and J by 5 bases, with 12 bases between the two germline ends. This CDR3 is built from 15 residues. Germline V gene sequence: CDR1 SGDLS, CDR2 YYNGEE. CDR3 in DNA: TGTGCCAGCAGCGTAGGGCAGGGTCGGGATCAGCCCCAGCATTTT. Translation gives CASSVGQGRDQPQHF.

V usage is TRBV11-3 and J usage is TRBJ2-2, with 7 bases matching TRBD2. Germline values: CDR1 SGHNT, CDR2 YENEEA. V shed 7 bases, J shed 3 bases, and the junction held 8 bases outside the gene matches. This CDR3 has 15 amino acids. The CDR3 loop is CASKISAGDTGELFF. The DNA of the CDR3 is TGTGCCAGCAAAATCTCGGCGGGAGACACCGGGGAGCTGTTTTTT.

The genes are TRBV4-1 and TRBJ2-5; 7 bases agree with TRBD1. V trimming: 4 bases; J trimming: 2 bases; junction bases outside the gene matches: 7. The germline V gene encodes CDR1 MGHRA and CDR2 YSYEKL. CDR3 size: 15 residues. In DNA form, the CDR3 reads TGCGCCAGCAGCCGAGAGGGACAGAGACAAGAGACCCAGTACTTC. Amino acids: CASSREGQRQETQYF.

The chain is built from TRBV29-1 and TRBJ2-3; D is possibly TRBD1 (6 bases). This CDR3 comprises 17 residues. Germline CDR1 and CDR2: SQVTM and ANQGSEA. V was shortened by 7 bases and J by 4 bases, with 27 bases between the two germline ends. The CDR3 region has the DNA TGCAGCGCCCCCCGGTTCAGGGGAGAGGGGCGGGCAGATACGCAGTATTTT. The encoded protein is CSAPRFRGEGRADTQYF.

The chain links TRBV7-2 to TRBJ1-5; D unresolved. Deletions cut 5 bases from V and 6 bases from J, with 11 bases between. Germline lookup yields CDR1 SGHTA and CDR2 FQGNSA. The CDR3 length is 13 residues. The CDR3 bases are TGTGCCAGCAGCCCTGCCGCTGGTCAGCCCCAGCATTTT. Translation gives CASSPAAGQPQHF. The whole variable domain, filled in from reference TRBV7-2 and TRBJ1-5, reads GAGVSQSPSNKVTEKGKDVELRCDPISGHTALYWYRQSLGQGLEFLIYFQGNSAPDKSGLPSDRFSAERTGGSVSTLTIQRTQQEDSAVYLCASSPAAGQPQHFGDGTRLSIL.

This chain joins TRBV10-3 and TRBJ1-1; TRBD1 is a possible D gene (6 bases). This CDR3 region has 15 residues. V was pared by 4 bases and J by 0 bases, with 12 bases between. The germline CDR1 and CDR2 sequences are ENHRY and SYGVKD. In DNA, the CDR3 is TGTGCCATCAGTGCCGAGGACAGTCTGAACACTGAAGCTTTCTTT. Translation gives CAISAEDSLNTEAFF.

The chain has TRBV18 and TRBJ2-7, with TRBD1 matching 12 bases. Germline V gene data show CDR1 as KGHSH and CDR2 as LQKENI. Trimming took 2 bases from V and 6 from J; bases not matched to a gene: 5. The CDR3 spans 15 residues. The CDR3 reads CASSPGTGGNGEQYF. CDR3 bases: TGTGCCAGCTCACCAGGGACAGGGGGCAATGGCGAGCAGTACTTC. Combining the CDR3 with reference TRBV18 and TRBJ2-7 gives the whole variable domain NAGVMQNPRHLVRRRGQEARLRCSPMKGHSHVYWYRQLPEEGLKFMVYLQKENIIDESGMPKERFSAEFPKEGPSILRIQQVVRGDSAAYFCASSPGTGGNGEQYFGPGTRLTVT.

With regard to this clone: The same CDR3 arises from other DNA sequences in this sample as well. The chain combines TRBV5-1 with TRBJ2-6, with unresolved D. The ends were cut back, 2 bases at V and 4 bases at J, with 10 bases in the middle. Germline V gene data show CDR1 as SGHRS and CDR2 as YFSETQ. The CDR3 length is 15 residues. The DNA for the CDR3 is TGCGCCAGCAGCTTCTCCGGGTCCGGGGCCAACGTCCTGACTTTC. Translated: CASSFSGSGANVLTF.

The chain employs TRBV4-2 and TRBJ2-7, with 9 bases fitting TRBD1. V lost 4 bases and J lost 4; bases outside the gene matches: 8. This CDR3 is built from 15 residues. Germline CDR1 LGHNA, CDR2 YNFKEQ. In DNA, the CDR3 is TGTGCCAGCAGCCCAGGGGGGACAGGGACATACGAGCAGTACTTC. It specifies CASSPGGTGTYEQYF.

The rearrangement joins TRBV2 to TRBJ2-5, with D perhaps being TRBD1 or TRBD2 (5 bases each). The CDR3 spans 14 residues. The V end was cut by 7 bases, the J end by 9 bases, with 21 bases between. Germline CDR1 SNHLY, CDR2 FYNNEI. CDR3 in amino acids: CASNLTPGRSAQYF. CDR3 sequence (DNA): TGTGCCAGCAACCTAACTCCGGGACGGAGTGCCCAGTACTTC.

The chain is built from TRBV14 and TRBJ1-3, with no clear D. The CDR3 spans 14 residues. Germline V gene lookup returns CDR1 SGHDN and CDR2 FVKESK. Trimming stripped 6 bases from V and 8 bases from J, with 17 bases between. The CDR3 DNA reads as TGTGCCAGCAGTCGCGGACCTCCGGCAGACACCATATATTTT. Protein sequence: CASSRGPPADTIYF.

This clone was recorded a few times. This chain joins TRBV19 and TRBJ1-6; 7 nucleotides align to TRBD1. The length of the CDR3 is 14 residues. Germline CDR1 LNHDA, CDR2 SQIVND (reference sequence). V shed 7 bases, J shed 9 bases, and the junction held 9 bases outside the gene matches. CDR3 region: CASTRGTDISPLHF. The CDR3 DNA reads TGTGCCAGTACACGGGGGACAGATATTTCACCCCTCCACTTT.

On this clone: This likely stems from a read error, as it lies one base from a far larger clone. V is TRBV14 and J is TRBJ2-7, with D perhaps assigned TRBD1 or TRBD2 (5 bases each). Per germline, CDR1 SGHDN and CDR2 FVKESK. V was shortened by 8 bases and J by 2 bases, with 7 bases between the two germline ends. The CDR3 has 11 residues. CDR3 residues: CASGGAYEQYF. CDR3 DNA sequence: TGTGCCAGCGGGGGAGCCTACGAGCAGTACTTC.

The chain links TRBV5-1 to TRBJ2-7; D possibly uses TRBD1 or TRBD2 (5 bases each). V lost 7 bases, J lost 0 bases, and 14 bases lay in between. The CDR3 runs to 14 residues. Germline V lookup: CDR1 SGHRS, CDR2 YFSETQ. CDR3 sequence: CASDRDGNSYEQYF. The DNA of the CDR3 is TGCGCCAGCGACCGGGACGGCAACTCCTACGAGCAGTACTTC.

The rearrangement uses TRBV7-9 and TRBJ1-4, with 8 bases that match TRBD1. V lost 8 bases to trimming and J lost 5 bases; unmatched junction nucleotides: 10. The CDR3 covers 15 residues. Germline-derived CDR1 and CDR2 are SEHNR and FQNEAQ (reference sequence). As DNA, the CDR3 is TGTGCCAGCGGCCCCGCGACAGGGGAGAATGAAAAACTGTTTTTT. Protein product: CASGPATGENEKLFF.